A selection of T cell receptor beta chains follows, all from one sample in a study of shared clonotypes between healthy human individuals. Some clones are missing from TCRdb's copy, which holds only in-frame ones; the method was immunoSEQ multiplex PCR. The data hold 1.4 million to 1.5 million clones, with 95% to 97% observed a single time. Sequenced material: naive CD4+ T cells sorted from blood. The receptors originated from a man aged 30 to 45 in good health. Each CDR3 is given with its conserved first and last residue. The order of the fields is D gene, clone size, J gene, V gene, CDR3 protein, CDR3 DNA. A D gene is named only where the DNA matches it firmly. The listing skips clone size in some rows; elsewhere it reads once, few, many or a size class.

d_gene: TRBD1
abundance: .
j_gene: TRBJ1-1
v_gene: TRBV19
CDR3aa: CASSKTGGLNTEAFF
CDR3nt: TGTGCCAGTAGTAAGACAGGGGGGCTGAACACTGAAGCTTTCTTT

d_gene: TRBD2
abundance: .
j_gene: TRBJ2-1
v_gene: TRBV9
CDR3aa: CASSPSGSSYNEQFF
CDR3nt: TGTGCCAGCAGCCCTAGCGGGAGCTCCTACAATGAGCAGTTCTTC

d_gene: .
abundance: .
j_gene: TRBJ2-1
v_gene: TRBV18
CDR3aa: CASSPPRGRSSYNEQFF
CDR3nt: TGTGCCAGCTCACCACCGAGGGGGAGAAGCTCCTACAATGAGCAGTTCTTC

d_gene: .
abundance: once
j_gene: TRBJ2-4
v_gene: TRBV2
CDR3aa: CASTRGGGEGAKNIQYF
CDR3nt: TGTGCCAGCACTAGAGGGGGGGGCGAAGGCGCCAAAAACATTCAGTACTTC

d_gene: TRBD2
abundance: once
j_gene: TRBJ2-2
v_gene: TRBV28
CDR3aa: CASSPTWGSGRGTGELFF
CDR3nt: TGTGCCAGCAGTCCCACGTGGGGTAGCGGGAGGGGCACCGGGGAGCTGTTTTTT

d_gene: .
abundance: few
j_gene: TRBJ1-2
v_gene: TRBV7-9
CDR3aa: CAGNGYTF
CDR3nt: TGTGCCGGTAATGGCTACACCTTC

d_gene: .
abundance: .
j_gene: TRBJ2-2
v_gene: TRBV29-1
CDR3aa: CSGGAYPNTGELFF
CDR3nt: TGCAGCGGGGGAGCGTACCCGAACACCGGGGAGCTGTTTTTT

d_gene: TRBD2
abundance: .
j_gene: TRBJ2-3
v_gene: TRBV5-1
CDR3aa: CASSWPSGRALGADTQYF
CDR3nt: TGCGCCAGCAGCTGGCCTAGCGGGAGGGCCCTCGGCGCAGATACGCAGTATTTT

d_gene: .
abundance: .
j_gene: TRBJ1-5
v_gene: TRBV6-1
CDR3aa: CASTRTDSNQPQHF
CDR3nt: TGTGCCAGCACCCGGACAGATAGCAATCAGCCCCAGCATTTT

d_gene: .
abundance: .
j_gene: TRBJ2-5
v_gene: TRBV18
CDR3aa: CASSSSVWEETQYF
CDR3nt: TGTGCCAGCTCATCTAGCGTATGGGAAGAGACCCAGTACTTC

d_gene: TRBD1
abundance: .
j_gene: TRBJ1-4
v_gene: TRBV5-1
CDR3aa: CASSDRGLNEKLFF
CDR3nt: TGCGCCAGCAGCGACAGGGGTCTTAATGAAAAACTGTTTTTT

d_gene: TRBD2
abundance: .
j_gene: TRBJ2-7
v_gene: TRBV6-5
CDR3aa: CASSTPGLAGSEQYF
CDR3nt: TGTGCCAGCAGTACTCCGGGACTAGCGGGAAGCGAGCAGTACTTC

d_gene: TRBD2
abundance: .
j_gene: TRBJ2-1
v_gene: TRBV4-1
CDR3aa: CASRGGGTISSYNEQFF
CDR3nt: TGCGCCAGCAGAGGAGGAGGGACTATTAGCTCCTACAATGAGCAGTTCTTC

d_gene: .
abundance: .
j_gene: TRBJ2-7
v_gene: TRBV28
CDR3aa: CASKGRRAYEQYF
CDR3nt: TGTGCCAGCAAAGGACGGAGAGCCTACGAGCAGTACTTC

d_gene: TRBD2
abundance: .
j_gene: TRBJ2-1
v_gene: TRBV7-2
CDR3aa: CASSLEPAGVYNEQFF
CDR3nt: TGTGCCAGCAGCTTAGAGCCAGCGGGAGTCTACAATGAGCAGTTCTTC

d_gene: TRBD1
abundance: .
j_gene: TRBJ2-7
v_gene: TRBV7-2
CDR3aa: CASSLAGGVGEQYF
CDR3nt: TGTGCCAGCAGCTTAGCAGGGGGCGTGGGGGAGCAGTACTTC

d_gene: .
abundance: .
j_gene: TRBJ2-1
v_gene: TRBV27
CDR3aa: CASSLLALQGDNEQFF
CDR3nt: TGTGCCAGCAGTTTACTCGCGCTTCAGGGAGACAATGAGCAGTTCTTC

d_gene: TRBD1
abundance: .
j_gene: TRBJ2-6
v_gene: TRBV27
CDR3aa: CASTRTGAYSGANVLTF
CDR3nt: TGTGCCAGCACCAGGACAGGGGCTTACTCTGGGGCCAACGTCCTGACTTTC

d_gene: .
abundance: .
j_gene: TRBJ2-1
v_gene: TRBV28
CDR3aa: CASSPHLLEKQFF
CDR3nt: TGTGCCAGCAGTCCCCACCTATTAGAAAAGCAGTTCTTC

d_gene: .
abundance: .
j_gene: TRBJ2-7
v_gene: TRBV27
CDR3aa: CASSFRGGGLKILYEQYF
CDR3nt: TGTGCCAGCAGTTTTAGAGGTGGTGGACTAAAAATACTCTACGAGCAGTACTTC

d_gene: .
abundance: .
j_gene: TRBJ2-1
v_gene: TRBV5-1
CDR3aa: CASSLGGGTYNEQFF
CDR3nt: TGCGCCAGCAGCTTGGGAGGCGGGACCTACAATGAGCAGTTCTTC

d_gene: TRBD2
abundance: .
j_gene: TRBJ2-7
v_gene: TRBV9
CDR3aa: CASSFRLAGYEQYF
CDR3nt: TGTGCCAGCAGCTTCCGACTAGCGGGCTACGAGCAGTACTTC

d_gene: TRBD1
abundance: .
j_gene: TRBJ1-2
v_gene: TRBV5-4
CDR3aa: CASRRDRGRGFYGYTF
CDR3nt: TGTGCCAGCAGGCGGGACAGGGGGCGGGGGTTCTATGGCTACACCTTC

d_gene: .
abundance: once
j_gene: TRBJ2-2
v_gene: TRBV9
CDR3aa: CASSVDGGPGELFF
CDR3nt: TGTGCCAGCAGCGTAGATGGAGGCCCCGGGGAGCTGTTTTTT

d_gene: .
abundance: .
j_gene: TRBJ2-7
v_gene: TRBV9
CDR3aa: CASSVVIRSGAYEQYF
CDR3nt: TGTGCCAGCAGCGTAGTGATTCGGTCAGGGGCCTACGAGCAGTACTTC

d_gene: .
abundance: .
j_gene: TRBJ1-2
v_gene: TRBV2
CDR3aa: CASSEAGRPYGYTF
CDR3nt: TGTGCCAGCAGTGAAGCCGGACGGCCCTATGGCTACACCTTC

d_gene: TRBD1
abundance: .
j_gene: TRBJ2-7
v_gene: TRBV10-3
CDR3aa: CAITRDRGYEQYF
CDR3nt: TGTGCCATCACTCGGGACAGGGGTTACGAGCAGTACTTC

d_gene: .
abundance: .
j_gene: TRBJ1-3
v_gene: TRBV19
CDR3aa: CASSITGSGLGHGF
CDR3nt: TGTGCCAGTAGTATTACCGGCTCGGGACTTGGCCACGGTTTT

d_gene: TRBD2
abundance: .
j_gene: TRBJ2-7
v_gene: TRBV18
CDR3aa: CASSLPGGYEQYF
CDR3nt: TGTGCCAGCTCACTCCCGGGAGGCTACGAGCAGTACTTC

d_gene: .
abundance: .
j_gene: TRBJ2-2
v_gene: TRBV27
CDR3aa: CASSPPSLSSTGELFF
CDR3nt: TGTGCCAGCAGCCCCCCTTCTCTATCCTCCACCGGGGAGCTGTTTTTT

d_gene: TRBD1
abundance: .
j_gene: TRBJ2-1
v_gene: TRBV5-6
CDR3aa: CASSFLGGTGDNEQFF
CDR3nt: TGTGCCAGCAGCTTCTTGGGAGGGACAGGGGACAATGAGCAGTTCTTC

d_gene: TRBD2
abundance: .
j_gene: TRBJ2-1
v_gene: TRBV10-3
CDR3aa: CAHRGGGLAETNEQFF
CDR3nt: TGTGCCCACCGTGGGGGGGGACTAGCGGAGACCAATGAGCAGTTCTTC